The clone carrying this T cell receptor beta chain was counted many times. Antigen specificity is unknown. The data were obtained in a study of human T cells and chemical hapten exposure. TCRdb independently ran MiXCR on the RACE reads; one entry per CDR3 protein. The sample has approximately 57,000 distinct CDR3 sequences; over 7.5% are singletons. The time point: patch test 1, 2 weeks after DPC sensitization. Documented treatment: therapeutic diphenylcyclopropenone sensitization with weekly scalp DPC. Points from the study as a whole: There were significantly more large CDR3 similarity clusters among expanded TCRs than among controls. TCRs whose frequency exceeded 1 in 1000 remained the same following DPC sensitization.

Trimming shortened V by 4 bases and J by 3 bases, and 9 bases separated the two germline ends. CDR1 is SQVTM, CDR2 ANQGSEA, per germline. This CDR3 contains 12 residues. This clonotype originated in a woman in her thirties or forties with alopecia areata. Some clones in this sample may be carry-over from other donors' samples. The starting material was whole blood, obtained in connection with sensitization to the hapten diphenylcyclopropenone (DPC). This rearrangement joins TRBV29-1 to TRBJ1-1; tentatively, D is TRBD1 (5 bases). The CDR3 reads CSVGQTDTEAFF. DNA of the CDR3: TGCAGCGTTGGACAGACGGACACTGAAGCTTTCTTT.